This T cell receptor beta chain was recovered during a study of blood T cells in healthy people across ages. Overall study results and limits: Among T cells, TCR beta diversity per million cells dropped roughly linearly as age rose. Naive T cell percentage by flow cytometry tracked strongly with beta diversity.

A sample-barcoded 5' primer and a J-beta primer mix were used in a second PCR of about 6 to 11 cycles. TCRdb independently ran MiXCR on the 5' RACE reads; one entry per CDR3 protein. The data show about 1.4 million distinct CDR3 sequences, with approximately 59% seen just once and over 6.5% held by the top ten. Each donor gave around 9.6 milliliters of peripheral blood. This clonotype was found a few times. Antigen unknown. A much larger clone differs by one base, so this may be a read error. The CDR3 runs 14 residues. The germline gives CDR1 MNHEY, CDR2 SVGAGI. Sequencing used blood. The chain couples TRBV6-5 to TRBJ2-5; TRBD2 is a possible D gene (6 bases). The TCR sequence derives from a man younger than 35 in good health. CDR3 sequence: CVSSYGGAQETQYF. In DNA form, the CDR3 reads TGTGTCAGCAGTTACGGCGGGGCCCAAGAGACCCAGTACTTC.